These T cell receptor beta chains were read from a single sample in a study of T cells in Graves' hyperthyroidism and ophthalmopathy. Each CDR3 protein is one row after TCRdb ran MiXCR on the multiplex PCR reads. The profile covers hundreds of thousands of distinct CDR3 sequences, with more than 30% appearing a single time and over 8% taken by the ten largest. Sequencing was carried out using blood. The receptors derive from a man aged 18 to 29 with Graves' hyperthyroidism. CDR3s include the opening cysteine and the closing phenylalanine or tryptophan. A D gene is named only where the DNA matches it firmly. Only part of the rows carry a size: once, few, many, or a class if the clone is expanded.

j_call	cdr3_length	clone_size	d_call	v_call	cdr3_nt	cdr3_aa
TRBJ1-1	14	few	TRBD1	TRBV19	TGTGCCAGTAGTATAACAGGGGTGGCCACTGAAGCTTTCTTT	CASSITGVATEAFF
TRBJ1-5	16	-	-	TRBV19	TGTGCCAGTAGTATAATGTCGTACGGGGAGAATCAGCCCCAGCATTTT	CASSIMSYGENQPQHF
TRBJ1-5	14	-	TRBD1	TRBV19	TGTGCCACCCAGAGTAACAGGGGTGCGGAGACCCAGCATTTT	CATQSNRGAETQHF
TRBJ2-2	14	few	-	TRBV4-1	TGCGCCAGCAGCCAATGGGACGGCACCGGGGAGCTGTTTTTT	CASSQWDGTGELFF
TRBJ2-7	14	-	TRBD1	TRBV2	TGTGCCAGCACCGGACAGGAGGTTCTCCACGAGCAGTACTTC	CASTGQEVLHEQYF
TRBJ2-2	16	many	-	TRBV19	TGTGCCAGTAGCCTTTATTCCGGGCTCCTCACCGGGGAGCTGTTTTTT	CASSLYSGLLTGELFF
TRBJ2-6	19	-	-	TRBV15	TGTGCCACCAGCAGAGATCGGGGTTGGGCCCCCTCTGGGGCCAACGTCCTGACTTTC	CATSRDRGWAPSGANVLTF
TRBJ1-2	16	few	TRBD1	TRBV6-6	TGTGCCAGCAGCCGGCGACAGGGACAGAAGTACTATGGCTACACCTTC	CASSRRQGQKYYGYTF
TRBJ2-6	16	-	TRBD1	TRBV30	TGTGCCTGGGATGACAGGGGACGCTCTGGGGCCAACGTCCTGACTTTC	CAWDDRGRSGANVLTF
TRBJ2-7	15	few	TRBD1	TRBV7-9	TGTGCCAGCAGCGGCCGGGACAGGCCACCCTACGAGCAGTACTTC	CASSGRDRPPYEQYF
TRBJ2-2	15	few	TRBD1	TRBV11-3	TGTGCCAGCTCCCGGGACAGGGTGAACACCGGGGAGCTGTTTTTT	CASSRDRVNTGELFF
TRBJ2-7	14	-	-	TRBV5-1	TGCGCCAGCAGCTTGGAGATGGGGGCAGGGGAGCAGTACTTC	CASSLEMGAGEQYF
TRBJ1-4	15	-	-	TRBV19	TGTGCCAGTAGCCCGACGGGGGGTCGAGACGAAAAACTGTTTTTT	CASSPTGGRDEKLFF
TRBJ2-5	15	-	TRBD2	TRBV19	TGTGCCAGTAGTAGCGGACTAGCGGGAGTAGGAAGCCAGTACTTC	CASSSGLAGVGSQYF
TRBJ2-7	11	many	-	TRBV7-9	TGTGCCAGCAGCACCTTCTACGAGCAGTACTTC	CASSTFYEQYF
TRBJ1-1	14	many	-	TRBV9	TGTGCCAGCAGCGGGACGGTTACGAACACTGAAGCTTTCTTT	CASSGTVTNTEAFF
TRBJ1-6	12	once	TRBD1	TRBV25-1	TGTGCCACCAGACAGGGGGCTTCACCCCTCCACTTT	CATRQGASPLHF
TRBJ2-2	13	-	-	TRBV12-3/TRBV12-4	TGTGCCAGCAGTTTATCGGACGGGGGGGAGCTGTTTTTT	CASSLSDGGELFF
TRBJ2-5	14	-	-	TRBV4-1	TGCGCCAGTAGCCCAGATCGACTCCTAGAGACCCAGTACTTC	CASSPDRLLETQYF
TRBJ1-3	15	many	TRBD1	TRBV9	TGTGCCAGCAGCGCCGGACAGGGGAGGAGAAACACCATATATTTT	CASSAGQGRRNTIYF
TRBJ2-7	13	-	-	TRBV7-2	TGTGCCAGTAGTAGCCGGGGTCGGGACGAGCAGTACTTC	CASSSRGRDEQYF
TRBJ2-5	15	-	-	TRBV7-3	TGTGCCAGCAGCTTCAAGGGGGGGTGGACAGATACGCAGTACTTC	CASSFKGGWTDTQYF
TRBJ2-7	15	-	-	TRBV5-4	TGTGCCAGCAGCCTTCAGCCCCGGGCCCAGCTCGAGCAGTACTTC	CASSLQPRAQLEQYF
TRBJ2-2	16	-	TRBD2	TRBV7-3	TGCGCCAGCAGCCATCGGGCGGGAGCGAACACCGGGGAGCTGTTTTTT	CASSHRAGANTGELFF
TRBJ1-6	13	many	-	TRBV5-1	TGCGCCAGCAGCCGGACAGCCGATTCACCCCTCCACTTT	CASSRTADSPLHF
TRBJ2-7	15	few	-	TRBV12-3/TRBV12-4	TGTGCCAGCAGCCAAGGCGGGATGGGCGCCTACGAGCAGTACTTC	CASSQGGMGAYEQYF
TRBJ1-5	15	many	-	TRBV3-1	TGTGCCAGCAGCCTAGGACTTGATAGCAATCAGCCCCAGCATTTT	CASSLGLDSNQPQHF
TRBJ1-6	14	-	-	TRBV11-2	TGTGCCAGCAGCTTCGGGAGGGATGGATCACCCCTCCACTTT	CASSFGRDGSPLHF
TRBJ2-5	15	-	TRBD1	TRBV2	TGTGCCAGCAGTGATTTTAGGGGGCGGCAAGAGACCCAGAACTTC	CASSDFRGRQETQNF
TRBJ1-1	16	-	-	TRBV15	TGTGCCACCAGCAGAGATCGAGGGAGGGGGGGCACTGAAGCTTTCTTT	CATSRDRGRGGTEAFF
TRBJ1-1	11	-	-	TRBV29-1	TGCAGGATCGGGGGTGGCACTGAAGCTTTCTTT	CRIGGGTEAFF
TRBJ2-2	16	few	TRBD2	TRBV12-3/TRBV12-4	TGTGCCAGCAGCCAAGAGGGAAGCGGGAGGGCCGGGGAGCTGTTTTTT	CASSQEGSGRAGELFF
TRBJ2-5	20	-	TRBD2	TRBV25-1	TGTGCCAGCAGTGCTAGAGCGATGGAGCAGGCTAGCGGTCCCAAAGAGACCCAGTACTTC	CASSARAMEQASGPKETQYF